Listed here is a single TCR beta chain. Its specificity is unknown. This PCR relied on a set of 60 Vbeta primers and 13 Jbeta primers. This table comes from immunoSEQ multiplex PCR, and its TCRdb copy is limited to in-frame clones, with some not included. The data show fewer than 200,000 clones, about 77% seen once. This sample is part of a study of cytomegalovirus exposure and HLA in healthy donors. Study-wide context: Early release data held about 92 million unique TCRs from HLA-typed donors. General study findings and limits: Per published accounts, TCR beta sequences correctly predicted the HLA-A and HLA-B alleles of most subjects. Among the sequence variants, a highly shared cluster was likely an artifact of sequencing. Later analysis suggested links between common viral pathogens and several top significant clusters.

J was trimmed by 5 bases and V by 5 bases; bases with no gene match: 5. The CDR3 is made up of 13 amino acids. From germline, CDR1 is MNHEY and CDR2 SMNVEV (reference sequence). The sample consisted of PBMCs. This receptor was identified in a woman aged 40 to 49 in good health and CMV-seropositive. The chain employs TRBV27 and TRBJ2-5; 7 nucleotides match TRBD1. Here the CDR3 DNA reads TGTGCCAGCAGTATCAGGGGGTTGGAGACCCAGTACTTC. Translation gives CASSIRGLETQYF.